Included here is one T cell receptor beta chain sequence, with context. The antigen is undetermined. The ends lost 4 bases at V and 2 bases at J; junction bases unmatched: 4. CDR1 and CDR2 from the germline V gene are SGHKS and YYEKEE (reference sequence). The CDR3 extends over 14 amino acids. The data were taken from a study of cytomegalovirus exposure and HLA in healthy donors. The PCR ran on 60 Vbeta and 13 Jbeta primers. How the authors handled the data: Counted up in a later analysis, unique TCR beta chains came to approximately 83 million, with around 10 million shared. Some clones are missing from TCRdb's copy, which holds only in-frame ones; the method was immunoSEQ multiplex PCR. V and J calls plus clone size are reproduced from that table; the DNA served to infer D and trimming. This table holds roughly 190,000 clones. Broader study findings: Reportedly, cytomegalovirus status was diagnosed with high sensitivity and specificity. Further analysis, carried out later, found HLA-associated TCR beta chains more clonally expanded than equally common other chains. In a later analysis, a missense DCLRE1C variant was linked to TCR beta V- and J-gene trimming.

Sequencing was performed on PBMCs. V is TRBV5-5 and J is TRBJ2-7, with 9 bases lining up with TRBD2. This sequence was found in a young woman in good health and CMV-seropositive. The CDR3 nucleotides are TGTGCCAGCAGCGGAGGGACTAGCACCTACGAGCAGTACTTC. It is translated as CASSGGTSTYEQYF.